This T cell receptor beta chain is drawn from a study of cytomegalovirus exposure and HLA in healthy donors. It was with 60 Vbeta and 13 Jbeta primers that the PCR ran. TCRdb's copy holds only in-frame clones and misses some; the assay was immunoSEQ multiplex PCR. This table has almost 200,000 clones, roughly 83% appearing once. Points on this clone: Its antigen is still unknown.

Notes on the study in general: In vitro testing confirmed a few CMV-associated chains as specific for CMV antigens. Reportedly, TCR beta sequences accurately predicted HLA-A and HLA-B alleles in most subjects.

Germline V gives CDR1 SGHKS, CDR2 YYEKEE (reference sequence). The CDR3 has 16 residues. V dropped 4 bases and J dropped 4; count of bases not matched to a gene: 11. Sequenced input: PBMCs. This clonotype originated in a male donor in good health and CMV-seropositive. The chain carries TRBV5-5 and TRBJ1-3; 7 positions agree with TRBD1. The CDR3 is CASSNPQGLGGNTIYF. The CDR3 DNA reads as TGTGCCAGCAGCAACCCACAGGGGCTCGGCGGAAACACCATATATTTT. Full variable domain (missing parts from reference TRBV5-5 and TRBJ1-3): DAGVTQSPTHLIKTRGQQVTLRCSPISGHKSVSWYQQVLGQGPQFIFQYYEKEERGRGNFPDRFSARQFPNYSSELNVNALLLGDSALYLCASSNPQGLGGNTIYFGEGSWLTVV.